Listed here are 18 T cell receptor beta chains from one sample, sequenced in a study of graft-versus-host responses after intestinal transplantation (dated by TCRdb to the early 2020s). The time point label on this specimen signifies: cells obtained before transplantation from donor or recipient. No antigen is known for these receptors. Libraries were built with the immunoSEQ multiplex PCR assay. Sourced from immuneACCESS, this table was stored by TCRdb with only in-frame sequences that have V and J called. A share of the clones is absent; for the studies checked, an unresolved V gene accounts for under half, and the remainder has no known explanation. This sample has 90,000 to 150,000 clones in its table, and over 80% of those were observed once. The ten largest clones capture around 0.12% of the sample. The sequencing here drew on unstimulated CD4+ T cells sorted from spleen or lymph node cells, taken before intestinal transplant. These receptors were obtained from a human donor who received an intestinal transplant.

DNA of the CDR3: TGTGCCGTTAGCGGGAGGAGCCCCGTCGGCTACGAGCAGTACTTC. This sequence encodes CAVSGRSPVGYEQYF. This chain connects TRBV30 to TRBJ2-7; 10 positions match TRBD2. Germline V gives CDR1 GTSNPN, CDR2 SVGIG (reference sequence). Trimming cost V 8 bases and J 3 bases; bases outside gene matches: 13. This CDR3 is built from 15 residues.

The chain recombines TRBV7-3 with TRBJ1-1, with a tentative D call TRBD1 (5 bases). The CDR3 contains 13 residues. V was pared by 6 bases and J by 3 bases, with 11 bases between. Germline CDR1 SGHTA, CDR2 FQGTGA. The CDR3 DNA reads as TGTGCCAGCAGTCGGGGCGTGGACACTGAAGCTTTCTTT. Translation gives CASSRGVDTEAFF.

To note about this clone: Germline and junction disagree at one end, which may indicate a read error. The rearrangement joins TRBV9 to TRBJ2-7; D unclear. The CDR3 consists of 15 residues. In germline, CDR1 is SGDLS, CDR2 YYNGEE. CDR3 bases: TGTGCCAGCAGCGCCGGCGTGGGGTCCCTTTACGTGCAGTACTTC. As protein: CASSAGVGSLYVQYF.

Regarding this clone: The same CDR3 can be traced to other DNA sequences in this sample. The chain uses TRBV5-1 and TRBJ2-7, with 8 bases lining up with TRBD2. J lost 0 bases, V lost 1 base, and 0 bases had no gene match. The CDR3 is 14 amino acids. In germline, CDR1 is SGHRS, CDR2 YFSETQ. This CDR3 is CASSLTSGSYEQYF. In DNA, the CDR3 is TGCGCCAGCAGCTTGACTAGCGGCTCCTACGAGCAGTACTTC.

The chain recombines TRBV10-1 with TRBJ2-3, with D possibly being TRBD1 (5 bases). V gave up 8 bases and J gave up 9 bases, with 18 bases separating them. The CDR3 runs 13 residues. Germline V gene data show CDR1 as WNHNN and CDR2 as SYGVQD (reference sequence). This CDR3 is CASGAAGQGTQYF. CDR3 sequence (DNA): TGCGCCAGCGGGGCGGCAGGTCAGGGCACGCAGTATTTT.

The chain carries TRBV4-1 and TRBJ2-5; TRBD2 might be the D (5 bases). V was clipped by 0 bases and J by 5 bases, with 10 bases between them. The CDR3 spans 14 residues. Germline V gene sequence: CDR1 MGHRA, CDR2 YSYEKL. CDR3 residues: CASSQDLARETQYF. In DNA form, the CDR3 reads TGCGCCAGCAGCCAAGACCTAGCCAGGGAGACCCAGTACTTC.

This chain connects TRBV30 to TRBJ2-7; D not certain. Germline CDR1 is GTSNPN and CDR2 is SVGIG (reference sequence). This CDR3 is 13 amino acids long. V gave up 0 bases and J gave up 3 bases, with 9 bases separating them. CDR3 residues: CAWSVTLSYEQYF. CDR3 coding DNA: TGTGCCTGGAGTGTTACCCTTAGCTACGAGCAGTACTTC.

V and J are TRBV5-1 and TRBJ1-4, with TRBD1 as a possible D gene (5 bases). The CDR3 totals 16 residues. Trimming cost V 1 base and J 4 bases, with 14 bases left between them. CDR1 and CDR2 from the germline V gene are SGHRS and YFSETQ. The CDR3 loop is CASSLYGQRDNEKLFF. CDR3 DNA sequence: TGCGCCAGCAGCTTGTATGGACAACGAGATAATGAAAAACTGTTTTTT. Full variable domain (remainder filled in from reference TRBV5-1 and TRBJ1-4): KAGVTQTPRYLIKTRGQQVTLSCSPISGHRSVSWYQQTPGQGLQFLFEYFSETQRNKGNFPGRFSGRQFSNSRSEMNVSTLELGDSALYLCASSLYGQRDNEKLFFGSGTQLSVL.

The gene calls are TRBV6-5 and TRBJ1-5; D gene ambiguous. Between the trimmed V and J ends, which lost 0 bases and 6 bases, there was a span of 6 bases. From germline, CDR1 is MNHEY and CDR2 SVGAGI. This CDR3 region has 13 residues. CDR3 sequence reads: CASSYSTFQPQHF. CDR3 nucleotide sequence: TGTGCCAGCAGTTACTCGACGTTTCAGCCCCAGCATTTT.

This clone has just a few counts. This sequence joins TRBV19 and TRBJ1-2; TRBD1 aligns across 7 bases. CDR3 length: 16 residues. Trimming cost V 4 bases and J 1 base; bases outside gene matches: 9. In germline, CDR1 is LNHDA, CDR2 SQIVND (reference sequence). CDR3 residues: CASSSIGQGDNYGYTF. CDR3 DNA sequence: TGTGCCAGTAGTAGTATAGGCCAGGGGGATAACTATGGCTACACCTTC. The full variable domain, in which reference TRBV19 and TRBJ1-2 provide the parts outside the CDR3, is DGGITQSPKYLFRKEGQNVTLSCEQNLNHDAMYWYRQDPGQGLRLIYYSQIVNDFQKGDIAEGYSVSREKKESFPLTVTSAQKNPTAFYLCASSSIGQGDNYGYTFGSGTRLTVV.

This clone was observed a single time. The rearrangement uses TRBV30 and TRBJ2-4; 10 bases align to TRBD2. From germline, CDR1 is GTSNPN and CDR2 SVGIG (reference sequence). The CDR3 totals 18 residues. Germline trimming cut 0 bases from V and 4 bases from J; bases unmatched to any gene: 12. The CDR3 protein is CAWSVGRTSGFSKNIQYF. As DNA, the CDR3 is TGTGCCTGGAGTGTAGGGAGGACTAGCGGATTCTCAAAAAACATTCAGTACTTC.

V and J are TRBV6-5 and TRBJ2-2; no firm D call. Trimming pared 7 bases from V and 0 bases from J, leaving 9 bases between. CDR1 and CDR2 (germline): MNHEY, SVGAGI. The length of the CDR3 is 14 residues. Here the CDR3 reads CASIAFANTGELFF. The CDR3 bases are TGTGCCAGCATTGCATTCGCGAACACCGGGGAGCTGTTTTTT.

This clone appeared once. The chain employs TRBV6-6 and TRBJ1-2, with 7 bases fitting TRBD1. V gave up 7 bases and J gave up 2 bases; unmatched junction bases: 10. CDR1 MNHNY and CDR2 SVGAGI come from the germline V gene (reference sequence). The CDR3 covers 15 residues. The CDR3 here is CASTTPATGNYGYTF. The DNA for the CDR3 is TGTGCCAGCACTACTCCAGCGACAGGGAACTATGGCTACACCTTC.

This chain joins TRBV25-1 and TRBJ1-2; D gene unclear. The V end was cut by 0 bases, the J end by 3 bases, with 5 bases between. This CDR3 contains 13 residues. Per germline, CDR1 MGHDK and CDR2 SYGVNS. The CDR3 reads CASSEYPHYGYTF. In DNA, the CDR3 is TGTGCCAGCAGTGAATACCCTCACTATGGCTACACCTTC.

J is TRBJ2-5 and V is TRBV7-3, with 7 bases matching TRBD2. The length of the CDR3 is 13 residues. CDR1 SGHTA and CDR2 FQGTGA come from the germline V gene. Germline trimming cut 2 bases from V and 3 bases from J; bases unmatched to any gene: 0. The CDR3 here is CASSLGGEETQYF. CDR3 DNA sequence: TGTGCCAGCAGCTTAGGGGGGGAAGAGACCCAGTACTTC.

This sequence joins TRBV11-2 and TRBJ2-2; 7 bases match TRBD2. Looked up from germline, CDR1 is SGHAT and CDR2 is FQNNGV. The CDR3 sequence is 14 residues long. V trimming: 6 bases; J trimming: 5 bases; junction bases outside the gene matches: 6. In DNA, the CDR3 is TGTGCCAGCAGGCGGGACTATTTAACCGGGGAGCTGTTTTTT. Its translation is CASRRDYLTGELFF.

V usage is TRBV18 and J usage is TRBJ2-2, with 9 bases fitting TRBD1. V shed 6 bases and J 7 bases; nucleotides not matched to a gene: 9. In germline, CDR1 is KGHSH, CDR2 LQKENI. This CDR3 has 15 amino acids. CDR3 sequence (DNA): TGTGCCAGCTCCCCCGGGACAGGGAGGATCGGGGAGCTGTTTTTT. This sequence encodes CASSPGTGRIGELFF.

The rearrangement links TRBV18 to TRBJ2-5; weak D call: TRBD2 (5 bases). The CDR3 spans 14 residues. Germline CDR1 and CDR2: KGHSH and LQKENI. Trimming shortened V by 2 bases and J by 2 bases, and 9 bases separated the two germline ends. CDR3 coding DNA: TGTGCCAGCTCACCAACTAGAGGGCAAGAGACCCAGTACTTC. Its protein is CASSPTRGQETQYF.